These 8 T cell receptor beta chains were all obtained from the same sample, sequenced in a study of cytomegalovirus exposure and HLA in healthy donors. PCR amplification relied on 60 Vbeta primers (plus 13 Jbeta primers). The protocol was immunoSEQ multiplex PCR, while the TCRdb copy is restricted to in-frame clones and leaves out a portion. The sample includes under 250,000 clones, 75% to 85% of them seen just once. Sequenced sample: PBMCs. All receptors come from a woman in her forties in good health and CMV-seronegative.

This sequence joins TRBV5-1 and TRBJ2-5, with TRBD2 identical over 11 bases. The germline gives CDR1 SGHRS, CDR2 YFSETQ. The CDR3 loop spans 17 amino acids. The trim removed 0 bases at V and 4 bases at J, leaving 8 bases unmatched. The CDR3 DNA reads TGCGCCAGCAGCTTGGTCCCCACTAGCGGGAGTGGAGAGACCCAGTACTTC. This sequence encodes CASSLVPTSGSGETQYF. Full variable domain (remainder filled in from reference TRBV5-1 and TRBJ2-5): KAGVTQTPRYLIKTRGQQVTLSCSPISGHRSVSWYQQTPGQGLQFLFEYFSETQRNKGNFPGRFSGRQFSNSRSEMNVSTLELGDSALYLCASSLVPTSGSGETQYFGPGTRLLVL.

This chain connects TRBV25-1 to TRBJ2-2; TRBD1 is a possible D gene (7 bases). Per the germline V gene, CDR1 is MGHDK and CDR2 is SYGVNS. The CDR3 is 17 amino acids. Deletions cut 3 bases from V and 3 bases from J, with 17 bases between. The CDR3 loop reads CASSDSDRDFYTGELFF. The CDR3 DNA reads as TGTGCCAGCAGTGATTCAGACAGGGACTTTTACACCGGGGAGCTGTTTTTT.

The genes are TRBV29-1 and TRBJ1-2; 10 positions match TRBD1. V lost 6 bases, J lost 8 bases, and 3 bases stayed unmatched. Germline CDR1 reads SQVTM; CDR2 reads ANQGSEA. This CDR3 is built from 11 residues. In DNA, the CDR3 is TGCAGCGTAGGACAGGGGGTCGGCTACACCTTC. Protein sequence: CSVGQGVGYTF.

The gene calls are TRBV19 and TRBJ1-2; 10 nucleotides match TRBD1. CDR3 length equals 14 residues. With 5 bases clipped from V and 6 bases from J, the junction kept 6 bases outside the gene matches. The germline V gene encodes CDR1 LNHDA and CDR2 SQIVND (reference sequence). This CDR3 reads CASSSGQGVDGYTF. The CDR3 DNA follows: TGTGCCAGTAGTTCCGGACAGGGGGTGGATGGCTACACCTTC.

The chain has TRBV5-1 and TRBJ2-3; 12 positions agree with TRBD2. This CDR3 spans 19 amino acids. V lost 1 base and J lost 3; bases outside the gene matches: 12. Germline lookup yields CDR1 SGHRS and CDR2 YFSETQ. The CDR3 loop reads CASSLLAGGPSARTDTQYF. Written as DNA, the CDR3 is TGCGCCAGCAGCTTGCTAGCGGGAGGGCCCTCTGCTAGGACAGATACGCAGTATTTT. Together with reference TRBV5-1 and TRBJ2-3, the CDR3 gives the full variable domain: KAGVTQTPRYLIKTRGQQVTLSCSPISGHRSVSWYQQTPGQGLQFLFEYFSETQRNKGNFPGRFSGRQFSNSRSEMNVSTLELGDSALYLCASSLLAGGPSARTDTQYFGPGTRLTVL.

This rearrangement joins TRBV5-1 to TRBJ2-2, with TRBD2 matching 8 bases. Germline V gene data show CDR1 as SGHRS and CDR2 as YFSETQ. J was trimmed by 4 bases and V by 0 bases; bases with no gene match: 2. This CDR3 is 15 amino acids long. CDR3 bases: TGCGCCAGCAGCTTGGAACTAGCGGTCACCGGGGAGCTGTTTTTT. Its translation is CASSLELAVTGELFF.

This chain joins TRBV28 and TRBJ2-1; D is perhaps TRBD2 (5 bases). V was shortened by 6 bases and J by 5 bases, with 17 bases between the two germline ends. Germline loops: CDR1 MDHEN, CDR2 SYDVKM. The length of the CDR3 is 15 residues. CDR3 DNA: TGTGCCAGCAGCAAAAGCGGAAGCGCCGACAATGAGCAGTTCTTC. It translates to CASSKSGSADNEQFF.

The V and J genes are TRBV4-1 and TRBJ2-1, with 11 bases that match TRBD2. V was pared by 0 bases and J by 10 bases, with 8 bases of the junction left unmatched. The CDR3 runs 16 residues. Germline-derived CDR1 and CDR2 are MGHRA and YSYEKL. CDR3 amino acids: CASSQEPLAGEGEQFF. The CDR3 DNA is TGCGCCAGCAGCCAAGAACCACTAGCGGGAGAAGGCGAGCAGTTCTTC.